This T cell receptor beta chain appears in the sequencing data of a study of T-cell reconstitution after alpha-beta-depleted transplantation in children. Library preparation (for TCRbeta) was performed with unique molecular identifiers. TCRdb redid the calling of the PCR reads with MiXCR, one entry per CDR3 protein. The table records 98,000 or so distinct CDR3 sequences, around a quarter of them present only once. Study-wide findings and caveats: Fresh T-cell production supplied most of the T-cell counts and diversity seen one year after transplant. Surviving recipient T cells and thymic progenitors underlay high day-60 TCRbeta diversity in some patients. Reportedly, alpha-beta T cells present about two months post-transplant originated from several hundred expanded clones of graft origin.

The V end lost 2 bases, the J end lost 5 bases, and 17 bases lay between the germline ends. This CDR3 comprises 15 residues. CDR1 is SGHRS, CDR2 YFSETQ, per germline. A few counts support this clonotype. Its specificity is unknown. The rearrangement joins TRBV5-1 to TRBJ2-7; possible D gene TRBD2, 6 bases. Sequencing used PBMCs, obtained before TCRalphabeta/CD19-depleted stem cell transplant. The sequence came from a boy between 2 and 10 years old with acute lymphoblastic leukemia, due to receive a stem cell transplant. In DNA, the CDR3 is TGCGCCAGCAGCTTTAGCGGAGGAGACTTCGACGAGCAGTACTTC. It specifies CASSFSGGDFDEQYF.